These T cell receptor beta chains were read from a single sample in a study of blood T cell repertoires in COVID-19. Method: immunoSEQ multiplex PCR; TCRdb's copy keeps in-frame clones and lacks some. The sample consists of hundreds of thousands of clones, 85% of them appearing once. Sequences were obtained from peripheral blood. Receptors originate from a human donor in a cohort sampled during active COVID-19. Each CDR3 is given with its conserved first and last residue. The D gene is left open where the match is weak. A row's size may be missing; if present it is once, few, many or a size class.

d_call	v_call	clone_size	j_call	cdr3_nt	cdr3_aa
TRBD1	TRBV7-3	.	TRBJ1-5	TGTGCCAGCAGCTTGGCGACAGGGGTAAATCAGCCCCAGCATTTT	CASSLATGVNQPQHF
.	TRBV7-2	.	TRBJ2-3	TGTGCCAGCAGCTCCTTAGTGAGGGGCACAGATACGCAGTATTTT	CASSSLVRGTDTQYF
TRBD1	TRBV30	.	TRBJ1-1	TGTGCCTTACACCAGGGGGCGGTTTGGAACACTGAAGCTTTCTTT	CALHQGAVWNTEAFF
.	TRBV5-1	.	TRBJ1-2	TGCGCCAGCAGCTTGTTGCAGGGTCAGGGCTATGGCTACACCTTC	CASSLLQGQGYGYTF
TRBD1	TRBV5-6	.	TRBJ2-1	TGTGCCAGCAGCGACCGGGACAGCCTTTACAATGAGCAGTTCTTC	CASSDRDSLYNEQFF
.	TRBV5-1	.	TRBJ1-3	TGCGCCAGCAGCTTGTCGCAGGCCAGCTCTGGAAACACCATATATTTT	CASSLSQASSGNTIYF
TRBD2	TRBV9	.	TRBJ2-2	TGTGCCAGCAGCCCACCCGGGGGGGCAGGCGGGGAGCTGTTTTTT	CASSPPGGAGGELFF
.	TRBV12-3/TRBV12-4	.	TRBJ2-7	TGTGCCAGCAGTTTATTGGGCCCCTACGAGCAGTACTTC	CASSLLGPYEQYF
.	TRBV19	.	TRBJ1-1	TGTGCCAGTAGGGCCCCATGGGCGGCTTTCTTT	CASRAPWAAFF
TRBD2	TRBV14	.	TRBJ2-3	TGTGCCAGCAGGAGTGGATCGACTAGCGGGGCGACAGATACGCAGTATTTT	CASRSGSTSGATDTQYF
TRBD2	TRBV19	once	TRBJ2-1	TGTGCCAGTAGTAAGACTAGCGGGGGGGGAATATACAATGAGCAGTTCTTC	CASSKTSGGGIYNEQFF
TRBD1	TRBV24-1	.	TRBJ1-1	TGTGCCACCAGTTCATCCAACAGGGGGAACACTGAAGCTTTCTTT	CATSSSNRGNTEAFF
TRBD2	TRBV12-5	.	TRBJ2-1	TGTGCTAGTGCCGACTCTAGCGGGGGGGCCTTCTACAATGAGCAGTTCTTC	CASADSSGGAFYNEQFF
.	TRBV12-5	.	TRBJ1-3	TGTGCTAGTGGTTTGCCGTCAGGAGGGGACACCATATATTTT	CASGLPSGGDTIYF
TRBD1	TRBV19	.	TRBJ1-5	TGTGCCAGTGGTCAGGGGGTACAGCCCCAGCATTTT	CASGQGVQPQHF
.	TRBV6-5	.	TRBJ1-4	TGTGCCAGCAGTTCTTGGACAGTCAGAGGTGAAAAACTGTTTTTT	CASSSWTVRGEKLFF
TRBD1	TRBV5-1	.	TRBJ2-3	TGCGCCAGCAGCGTGGACAGGGCAGATACGCAGTATTTT	CASSVDRADTQYF
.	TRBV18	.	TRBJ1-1	TGTGCCAGCTCACCTTCAGGGGCTGAAGCTTTCTTT	CASSPSGAEAFF
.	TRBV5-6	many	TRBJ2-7	TGTGCCAGCAGCTTGCAGGCAGCCCCCCTCGAGCAGTACTTC	CASSLQAAPLEQYF